This T cell receptor beta chain came from a study of regulatory T cells in long-lasting Graves disease. Study-wide findings and caveats: Persistent Graves' patients had lower TCR diversity than newly diagnosed ones.

With iRepertoire HTBI primers and Arm-PCR of CDR3 regions, TCR beta libraries were built. In TCRdb, the multiplex PCR reads were re-called with MiXCR into one record per CDR3 protein. The sample contains hundreds of thousands of distinct CDR3 sequences, around a fifth of which appear only once. This clonotype occurred a few times. The antigen remains undetermined. CDR1 and CDR2 (germline): DFQATT, SNEGSKA (reference sequence). The CDR3 contains 12 residues. The V gene lost 2 bases and the J gene lost 6 bases, with 7 bases spanning the gap. The sample's time point: persistent/refractory GD, antithyroid drugs over 5 years with positive TRAb. RNA extracted from PBMCs served as the sequencing template. Around 9.9 milliliters of peripheral blood went into EDTA tubes.

The chain uses TRBV20-1 and TRBJ2-2; D remains ambiguous. The sequencing here drew on peripheral blood mononuclear cells (PBMCs), taken when the disease was refractory, from a patient treated with antithyroid drugs. The clonotype was recovered from a female donor with Graves disease. The CDR3 sequence: CSARQVPGELFF. The DNA of the CDR3 is TGCAGTGCTAGACAGGTCCCCGGGGAGCTGTTTTTT.